The 21 T cell receptor beta chains given below trace back to one sample, sequenced in a study of beta chain features in type 1 diabetes. The sequenced template was cDNA made from the entire isolated RNA. Assay used: immunoSEQ multiplex PCR; TCRdb lists only in-frame clones, some missing. The sample has about 900,000 clones; 17% are singletons. Sequenced: naive CD4+ T cells from blood. These receptors were collected from a woman aged 18-35 years in good health.

There are a few counts of this clone. V is TRBV6-1 and J is TRBJ2-7; possibly TRBD1 for D (5 bases). CDR1 is MNHNS, CDR2 SASEGT, per germline. V lost 2 bases and J 4 bases, leaving 15 bases between the germline ends. The CDR3 sequence is 15 residues long. CDR3 in amino acids: CASSELWQGPYEQYF. In DNA form, the CDR3 reads TGTGCCAGCAGTGAATTGTGGCAGGGTCCTTACGAGCAGTACTTC.

The sample holds a few counts of this clone. The rearrangement links TRBV2 to TRBJ2-7; no definite D call. Trimming shortened V by 6 bases and J by 3 bases, and 9 bases separated the two germline ends. Germline CDR1 SNHLY, CDR2 FYNNEI. The CDR3 runs to 12 residues. The CDR3 loop is CASRQLDYEQYF. The CDR3 coding sequence is TGTGCCAGCAGGCAACTTGACTACGAGCAGTACTTC.

The chain recombines TRBV28 with TRBJ2-7; perhaps TRBD2 as D (5 bases). Trimming took off 5 bases at V and 4 bases at J, with 18 bases between the two ends. Germline V gene lookup returns CDR1 MDHEN and CDR2 SYDVKM. CDR3 length equals 15 residues. The CDR3 bases are TGTGCCAGCAGTCCGAGCGGTTTCAATCATTACGAGCAGTACTTC. Protein: CASSPSGFNHYEQYF.

Only a few counts were recorded for this clone. Here the CDR3 DNA reads TGTGCCAGCAGGCCTCGACAGGGACTAGCGGTGAGCGGGGAGCTGTTTTTT. Protein: CASRPRQGLAVSGELFF. The genes are TRBV11-2 and TRBJ2-2, with TRBD2 matching 11 bases. This CDR3 is built from 17 residues. CDR1 SGHAT and CDR2 FQNNGV come from the germline V gene. J lost 7 bases, V lost 6 bases, and 13 bases had no gene match.

The table lists this clone with a few counts. The rearrangement joins TRBV19 to TRBJ2-4, with unresolved D. Germline V CDR1 and CDR2: LNHDA, SQIVND (reference sequence). This CDR3 region has 12 residues. V gave up 5 bases and J gave up 5 bases, with 7 bases separating them. CDR3 sequence reads: CASSRVENIQYF. DNA for the CDR3: TGTGCCAGTAGTCGGGTTGAAAACATTCAGTACTTC. The whole variable domain, remainder taken from reference TRBV19 and TRBJ2-4, is DGGITQSPKYLFRKEGQNVTLSCEQNLNHDAMYWYRQDPGQGLRLIYYSQIVNDFQKGDIAEGYSVSREKKESFPLTVTSAQKNPTAFYLCASSRVENIQYFGAGTRLSVL.

This clone was counted a few times. The chain recombines TRBV5-6 with TRBJ1-4; 8 bases fit TRBD1. This CDR3 is built from 14 residues. V shed 4 bases and J 6 bases; nucleotides not matched to a gene: 5. The germline CDR1 and CDR2 sequences are SGHDT and YYEEEE. Here the CDR3 DNA reads TGTGCCAGCAGCCGACAGGGGACGGATGAAAAACTGTTTTTT. It is translated as CASSRQGTDEKLFF. Looking up the rest from reference TRBV5-6 and TRBJ1-4 gives the full variable domain: DAGVTQSPTHLIKTRGQQVTLRCSPKSGHDTVSWYQQALGQGPQFIFQYYEEEERQRGNFPDRFSGHQFPNYSSELNVNALLLGDSALYLCASSRQGTDEKLFFGSGTQLSVL.

The chain is built from TRBV5-6 and TRBJ1-5; D uncertain. Looked up from germline, CDR1 is SGHDT and CDR2 is YYEEEE. The CDR3 is 15 residues long. The ends were cut back, 3 bases at V and 5 bases at J, with 15 bases in the middle. The chain's CDR3 is CASSSHAKADQPQHF. The CDR3 DNA sequence: TGTGCCAGCAGCTCTCACGCCAAGGCCGATCAGCCCCAGCATTTT.

This clone has a handful of counts. V gene TRBV7-2 combines with J gene TRBJ2-1; D gene ambiguous. Germline assignment: CDR1 SGHTA and CDR2 FQGNSA. The CDR3 runs 14 residues. V was pared by 3 bases and J by 1 base, with 7 bases between. The CDR3 nucleotides read TGTGCCAGCAGCTTTGGTTGGTCCTACAATGAGCAGTTCTTC. Its translation is CASSFGWSYNEQFF.

This clone was seen more than once but under ten times. This sequence joins TRBV7-2 and TRBJ2-4; D may be TRBD1 (5 bases). Germline V gene lookup returns CDR1 SGHTA and CDR2 FQGNSA. The CDR3 has 16 amino acids. V was clipped by 2 bases and J by 3 bases, with 14 bases between them. CDR3 nucleotides: TGTGCCAGCAGCTTACAGGGTACCATAGACAAAAACATTCAGTACTTC. Protein product: CASSLQGTIDKNIQYF.

V is TRBV5-1 and J is TRBJ1-3; D is unresolved. This CDR3 region has 15 residues. Germline-derived CDR1 and CDR2 are SGHRS and YFSETQ. V was pared by 0 bases and J by 4 bases, with 11 bases between. CDR3 bases: TGCGCCAGCAGCTTGGACAGTGTTCGGGGAAACACCATATATTTT. Its translation: CASSLDSVRGNTIYF.

The J gene is TRBJ2-3, the V gene TRBV14; no clear D. Germline V gene lookup returns CDR1 SGHDN and CDR2 FVKESK. CDR3 length: 12 residues. Trimming left V 6 bases short and J 0 bases short, with 4 bases between. The CDR3 loop is CASSDSTDTQYF. The DNA for the CDR3 is TGTGCCAGCAGTGACAGCACAGATACGCAGTATTTT.

The V and J genes are TRBV25-1 and TRBJ2-3, with 8 bases lining up with TRBD2. The trim removed 5 bases at V and 6 bases at J, leaving 4 bases unmatched. The germline V gene encodes CDR1 MGHDK and CDR2 SYGVNS. The CDR3 has 13 amino acids. The CDR3 loop reads CASSSRLADTQYF. The DNA of the CDR3 is TGTGCCAGCAGTTCCCGACTAGCGGATACGCAGTATTTT.

This clone showed up just a few times. V and J are TRBV27 and TRBJ2-5, with D perhaps matching TRBD1 (5 bases). This CDR3 has 15 residues. Germline lookup yields CDR1 MNHEY and CDR2 SMNVEV (reference sequence). V lost 2 bases and J 7 bases, leaving 17 bases between the germline ends. The CDR3 nucleotides read TGTGCCAGCAGTTTAACCAGTAGGGGCGCAGGGACCCAGTACTTC. The encoded protein is CASSLTSRGAGTQYF.

In its sample, this clone was seen once. The V and J genes are TRBV29-1 and TRBJ2-7; the D is unclear. V was cut by 4 bases and J by 1 base, with 5 bases left in between. The CDR3 extends over 11 amino acids. Germline CDR1 reads SQVTM; CDR2 reads ANQGSEA. CDR3 DNA: TGCAGCGTTGTAACGTCCTACGAGCAGTACTTC. Protein sequence: CSVVTSYEQYF.

This clone was seen a few times. V gene TRBV4-3 combines with J gene TRBJ2-2; D uncertain. Germline CDR1 reads LGHNA; CDR2 reads YSLEER. The CDR3 extends over 15 amino acids. V dropped 2 bases and J dropped 1 base, with 8 bases sitting between them. CDR3 loop: CASSQYHGNTGELFF. In nucleotides, the CDR3 is TGCGCCAGCAGCCAATATCACGGGAACACCGGGGAGCTGTTTTTT.

The chain combines TRBV29-1 with TRBJ2-5, with 8 bases matching TRBD1. The CDR3 has 15 amino acids. The germline V gene encodes CDR1 SQVTM and CDR2 ANQGSEA. V was clipped by 6 bases and J by 5 bases; unmatched bases: 14. The CDR3 region is CSVRKGGTGGETQYF. CDR3 bases: TGCAGCGTAAGAAAAGGAGGGACAGGCGGGGAGACCCAGTACTTC.

This sequence joins TRBV15 and TRBJ2-7; 7 nucleotides line up with TRBD2. V lost 0 bases and J lost 1; bases outside the gene matches: 3. Germline CDR1 LNHNV, CDR2 YYDKDF (reference sequence). CDR3 length equals 15 residues. CDR3 residues: CATSREGGSSYEQYF. For the CDR3, the DNA is TGTGCCACCAGCAGAGAGGGCGGGAGTTCCTACGAGCAGTACTTC.

Only a few counts were recorded for this clone. CDR3 protein: CASSLLGSLEQYF. In nucleotides, the CDR3 is TGTGCCAGCAGCTTATTAGGTTCTCTCGAGCAGTACTTC. The V and J genes are TRBV7-2 and TRBJ2-7, with D hard to call. V lost 2 bases and J lost 6, with 11 bases in between. Germline CDR1 SGHTA, CDR2 FQGNSA. The CDR3 has 13 residues.

About this clone: The germline gene is not matched at one end of the junction; a read error may be the cause. Other DNA sequences from this sample encode an identical CDR3 as well. This chain links TRBV4-3 with TRBJ1-1; D not resolved. The germline V gene has CDR1 LGHNA and CDR2 YSLEER. CDR3 length: 17 amino acids. The chain's CDR3 is CASSQDLFTAMNTEAFF. The DNA for the CDR3 is TGCGCCAGCAGCCAAGATCTATTTACAGCCATGAACACTGAAGCCTTCTTT.

The chain joins TRBV7-2 to TRBJ1-2; 7 bases are shared with TRBD1. Germline CDR1 and CDR2: SGHTA and FQGNSA. Trimming cost V 2 bases and J 3 bases; bases outside gene matches: 6. The CDR3 runs 15 residues. This CDR3 is CASSLSRDRHYGYTF. The CDR3, as DNA: TGTGCCAGCAGCTTATCTAGGGACAGACACTATGGCTACACCTTC.

This clone was observed a few times. The chain links TRBV5-1 to TRBJ2-1; no reliable D call. Germline CDR1 is SGHRS and CDR2 is YFSETQ. The V gene lost 2 bases and the J gene lost 8 bases, with 20 bases spanning the gap. The CDR3 has 16 amino acids. The CDR3: CASSFRLEGSHHEQFF. The CDR3 nucleotides are TGCGCCAGCAGCTTCAGGCTAGAAGGCTCTCACCATGAGCAGTTCTTC. Complete variable domain (other parts from reference TRBV5-1 and TRBJ2-1): KAGVTQTPRYLIKTRGQQVTLSCSPISGHRSVSWYQQTPGQGLQFLFEYFSETQRNKGNFPGRFSGRQFSNSRSEMNVSTLELGDSALYLCASSFRLEGSHHEQFFGPGTRLTVL.